The 12 T cell receptor beta chains in this list originate from one sample, sequenced in a study of blood T cell repertoires in COVID-19. The data were produced by immunoSEQ multiplex PCR, yet TCRdb's version contains in-frame clones alone and is incomplete. The sample gives over 250,000 clones, over 85% of which show up once; around 1.9% is in the top ten. Sequencing used PBMCs or T cells enriched from blood (not recorded which). The receptors shown here come from a woman in her sixties or seventies who had recovered from COVID-19.

This chain connects TRBV3-1 (or the pseudogene TRBV3-2) to TRBJ1-2; D call uncertain. The length of the CDR3 is 13 residues. Germline assignment: CDR1 LGHDT and CDR2 YNNKEL (reference sequence). V dropped 2 bases and J dropped 8 bases, with 12 bases sitting between them. CDR3 region: CASSQSASRGYTF. Written as DNA, the CDR3 is TGTGCCAGCAGCCAAAGTGCCTCTAGGGGCTACACCTTC.

The chain is built from TRBV19 and TRBJ2-5, with 7 nucleotides matching TRBD2. The CDR3 extends over 15 amino acids. Trimming at V came to 3 bases and at J to 3 bases, leaving 7 bases not matched to a gene. Germline lookup yields CDR1 LNHDA and CDR2 SQIVND (reference sequence). The CDR3: CASSISLAVKETQYF. The CDR3 bases are TGTGCCAGTAGTATCTCCCTAGCGGTAAAAGAGACCCAGTACTTC.

The rearrangement joins TRBV15 to TRBJ1-4; 7 bases are a match to TRBD1. Germline V gene data show CDR1 as LNHNV and CDR2 as YYDKDF (reference sequence). The trim removed 0 bases at V and 5 bases at J, leaving 6 bases unmatched. This CDR3 has 16 residues. CDR3 in amino acids: CATSRDPTGQNEKLFF. The CDR3 nucleotides are TGTGCCACCAGCAGAGATCCGACAGGGCAGAATGAAAAACTGTTTTTT.

In this sample, this clone turned up once. The genes are TRBV28 and TRBJ2-4, with 12 positions matching TRBD1. V trimming: 5 bases; J trimming: 4 bases; junction bases outside the gene matches: 6. Germline CDR1 MDHEN, CDR2 SYDVKM. The CDR3 is 16 amino acids. DNA of the CDR3: TGTGCCAGCAGTCCCGGGACAGGGGGCGGAAAAAACATTCAGTACTTC. Protein: CASSPGTGGGKNIQYF.

This chain joins TRBV2 and TRBJ1-3, with TRBD1 as a possible D gene (6 bases). This CDR3 comprises 13 residues. V lost 9 bases to trimming and J lost 4 bases, with 13 bases between them. Germline V gene lookup returns CDR1 SNHLY and CDR2 FYNNEI. CDR3: CASSNRAGNTIYF. The CDR3 region has the DNA TGTGCCAGTTCAAACAGGGCCGGAAACACCATATATTTT. The variable domain in full, completed from reference TRBV2 and TRBJ1-3, reads EPEVTQTPSHQVTQMGQEVILRCVPISNHLYFYWYRQILGQKVEFLVSFYNNEISEKSEIFDDQFSVERPDGSNFTLKIRSTKLEDSAMYFCASSNRAGNTIYFGEGSWLTVV.

The chain has TRBV2 and TRBJ1-2; a weak D match, TRBD1 (5 bases). CDR1 is SNHLY and CDR2 is FYNNEI in the germline V gene. This CDR3 region has 12 residues. Deletions cut 2 bases from V and 8 bases from J, with 9 bases between. CDR3 sequence: CASSERGGGYTF. As DNA, the CDR3 is TGTGCCAGCAGTGAAAGGGGAGGCGGCTACACCTTC.

This clone appeared once. V usage is TRBV5-1 and J usage is TRBJ1-6, with 9 bases fitting TRBD1. Per germline, CDR1 SGHRS and CDR2 YFSETQ. The length of the CDR3 is 14 residues. Germline trimming cut 3 bases from V and 7 bases from J; bases unmatched to any gene: 2. The CDR3 DNA sequence: TGCGCCAGCAGCTGGGGACAGGGAAATTCACCCCTCCACTTT. Protein product: CASSWGQGNSPLHF.

The chain employs TRBV11-2 and TRBJ2-7; D is possibly TRBD1 (6 bases). The germline V and J ends were trimmed by 4 bases and 2 bases, with 15 bases remaining between them. Germline lookup yields CDR1 SGHAT and CDR2 FQNNGV. The CDR3 has 15 residues. In DNA form, the CDR3 reads TGTGCCAGCAGCTCAGGGGCCCTTGCTGCCTACGAGCAGTACTTC. Translating it yields CASSSGALAAYEQYF.

This clone was recorded a few times. This chain connects TRBV28 to TRBJ2-7; D unclear. There are 11 residues in the CDR3. V was pared by 5 bases and J by 8 bases, with 10 bases between. CDR1 and CDR2 (germline): MDHEN, SYDVKM. CDR3 sequence reads: CASSEITKQYF. In DNA, the CDR3 is TGTGCCAGCAGTGAGATCACCAAGCAGTACTTC.

The chain uses TRBV19 and TRBJ2-7; maybe TRBD1 (6 bases). The germline V gene has CDR1 LNHDA and CDR2 SQIVND (reference sequence). Trimming pared 3 bases from V and 2 bases from J, leaving 17 bases between. The CDR3 has 16 residues. CDR3 in amino acids: CASSMGAGGKTYEQYF. The CDR3 nucleotides are TGTGCCAGTAGTATGGGGGCGGGTGGGAAAACCTACGAGCAGTACTTC.

This chain links TRBV4-2 with TRBJ2-3; 11 bases map to TRBD2. The germline V gene encodes CDR1 LGHNA and CDR2 YNFKEQ. This CDR3 has 17 residues. Germline trimming cut 6 bases from V and 4 bases from J; bases unmatched to any gene: 12. The CDR3 is CASRLAGGPRLADTQYF. The CDR3 DNA follows: TGTGCCAGCAGATTAGCGGGGGGGCCTCGCTTGGCAGATACGCAGTATTTT.

The CDR3 nucleotides are TGTGCCAGCAGTTACTCGAGGACTAGCGGCCTCTACGAGCAGTACTTC. This sequence encodes CASSYSRTSGLYEQYF. The rearrangement links TRBV6-5 to TRBJ2-7; 10 bases align to TRBD2. From germline, CDR1 is MNHEY and CDR2 SVGAGI. Unmatched junction bases numbered 5, after V lost 0 bases and J lost 3 bases. This CDR3 contains 16 residues.